A single T cell receptor beta chain is shown here with its context. This sample was included in a study of T cell changes during pregnancy in multiple sclerosis. Sequencing used immunoSEQ multiplex PCR; TCRdb keeps in-frame clones, though not all of them. The sample lists about 44,000 clones; around 96% were seen once. Germline CDR1 LNHDA, CDR2 SQIVND (reference sequence). There are 16 residues in the CDR3. Trimming took 2 bases from V and 5 from J; bases not matched to a gene: 7. The sequences come from peripheral blood, collected in the second trimester of pregnancy. The TCR was taken from a female donor with multiple sclerosis, enrolled in a pregnancy study. This chain links TRBV19 with TRBJ2-1; 9 bases fit TRBD2. As DNA, the CDR3 is TGTGCCAGTAGTATAATAGCGGGAGTAAACAACAATGAGCAGTTCTTC. This gives the protein CASSIIAGVNNNEQFF.